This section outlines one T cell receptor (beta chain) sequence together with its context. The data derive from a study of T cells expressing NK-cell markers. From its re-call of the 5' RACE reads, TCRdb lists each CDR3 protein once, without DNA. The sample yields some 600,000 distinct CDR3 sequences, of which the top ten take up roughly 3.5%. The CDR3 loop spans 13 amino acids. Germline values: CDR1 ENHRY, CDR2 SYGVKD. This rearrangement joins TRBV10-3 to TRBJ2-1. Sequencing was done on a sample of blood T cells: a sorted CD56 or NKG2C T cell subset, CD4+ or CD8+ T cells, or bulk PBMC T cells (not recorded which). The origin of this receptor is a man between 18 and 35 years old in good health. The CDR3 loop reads CAISPDQANEQFF.